Listed below are T cell receptor beta chains from one sample, sequenced in a study of vaccination and CD4 T cells after COVID-19. Their cognate antigens are unknown. TCRdb passed the PCR reads through MiXCR, listing each CDR3 protein once. Among around 15,000 distinct CDR3 sequences, about 70% were seen once, and the ten largest hold more than 15%. The sample taken for sequencing was CD4+ T cells from blood, cultured in vitro. Receptor source: a human donor who had recovered from COVID-19. The CDR3 runs from the conserved cysteine through the conserved F or W. A D gene is named only where the DNA matches it firmly. Some rows have no size entry. The others give once, few or many, or a class for an expanded clone.

D,size,J,V,CDR3,DNA
NA,once,TRBJ2-7,TRBV20-1,CSAPKRDAITDEQYF,TGCAGTGCCCCAAAACGGGACGCCATTACGGACGAGCAGTACTTC
NA,once,TRBJ2-1,TRBV6-2/TRBV6-3,CASSYLHGRYNEQFF,TGTGCCAGCAGTTACCTTCACGGCAGATACAATGAGCAGTTCTTC
TRBD2,NA,TRBJ2-3,TRBV4-1,CASSQESAGYTQYF,TGCGCCAGCAGCCAAGAGTCAGCGGGGTATACGCAGTATTTT
TRBD2,once,TRBJ2-5,TRBV7-2,CASSLGFSSGSWETQYF,TGTGCCAGCAGCTTAGGTTTTTCTAGCGGGAGCTGGGAGACCCAGTACTTC
NA,NA,TRBJ1-5,TRBV27,CASSRYLLGGSNQPQHF,TGTGCCAGCAGTCGATACCTCCTGGGGGGAAGCAATCAGCCCCAGCATTTT
NA,once,TRBJ2-7,TRBV7-2,CASSLVVGGAEQYF,TGTGCCAGCAGCTTAGTGGTAGGGGGAGCCGAGCAGTACTTC
TRBD1,NA,TRBJ2-3,TRBV24-1,CATSDWAGGSGTDTQYF,TGTGCCACCAGTGATTGGGCAGGGGGTAGCGGCACAGATACGCAGTATTTT
NA,NA,TRBJ1-5,TRBV7-2,CASSLALLPQHF,TGTGCCAGCAGCTTAGCGCTCTTGCCCCAGCATTTT
TRBD2,few,TRBJ2-7,TRBV7-2,CASSSRLGPRTSVPYEQYF,TGTGCCAGCAGCTCGCGGCTAGGGCCACGGACTAGCGTTCCCTACGAGCAGTACTTC
NA,NA,TRBJ1-5,TRBV28,CASSLGQGSNQPQHF,TGTGCCAGCAGTTTGGGGCAGGGCAGCAATCAGCCCCAGCATTTT
NA,NA,TRBJ1-2,TRBV12-3/TRBV12-4,CASSYRGYTF,TGTGCCAGCAGTTACCGTGGCTACACCTTC
TRBD2,NA,TRBJ2-7,TRBV5-4,CASSSHVAGVGEQYF,TGTGCCAGCAGCTCACACGTAGCGGGAGTGGGGGAGCAGTACTTC
NA,NA,TRBJ2-5,TRBV6-1,CASRIIQETQYF,TGTGCCAGCAGGATTATTCAAGAGACCCAGTACTTC
NA,NA,TRBJ1-5,TRBV28,CASSLFLNQPQHF,TGTGCCAGCAGTTTGTTTCTCAATCAGCCCCAGCATTTT
NA,NA,TRBJ1-5,TRBV6-2/TRBV6-3,CASSSSQVPYQPQHF,TGTGCCAGCAGCTCTTCCCAGGTCCCTTATCAGCCCCAGCATTTT
TRBD1,NA,TRBJ1-1,TRBV28,CASSLGQGGAFF,TGTGCCAGCAGTTTAGGACAGGGAGGTGCTTTCTTT
NA,NA,TRBJ2-7,TRBV20-1,CSAGRGLSSYEQYF,TGCAGTGCTGGACGGGGGTTGAGCTCCTACGAGCAGTACTTC
NA,NA,TRBJ2-1,TRBV7-2,CASSIRVNEQFF,TGTGCCAGCAGCATCAGGGTCAATGAGCAGTTCTTC
NA,NA,TRBJ2-7,TRBV2,CASSVTGLGEQYF,TGTGCCAGCAGTGTAACAGGGTTGGGGGAGCAGTACTTC
NA,NA,TRBJ2-2,TRBV29-1,CSTNTNTGELFF,TGCAGCACTAACACGAACACCGGGGAGCTGTTTTTT
TRBD2,NA,TRBJ2-7,TRBV6-5,CASSYEAGLREQYF,TGTGCCAGCAGTTACGAAGCGGGGCTACGCGAGCAGTACTTC
NA,NA,TRBJ1-1,TRBV4-1,CASSQDRAGDEAFF,TGCGCCAGCAGCCAAGATCGGGCAGGGGATGAAGCTTTCTTT
NA,NA,TRBJ1-2,TRBV20-1,CSARVEDYGYTF,TGCAGTGCTAGAGTGGAGGACTATGGCTACACCTTC
NA,few,TRBJ1-2,TRBV10-1,CASSGTGTYGYTF,TGCGCCAGCAGTGGTACCGGGACCTATGGCTACACCTTC
NA,NA,TRBJ1-4,TRBV15,CATSRVPSEKLFF,TGTGCCACCAGCAGAGTTCCAAGTGAAAAACTGTTTTTT
TRBD2,NA,TRBJ2-3,TRBV7-2,CASSLAAGWVTGTDTQYF,TGTGCCAGCAGCTTGGCAGCGGGATGGGTCACGGGCACAGATACGCAGTATTTT